This is a list of T cell receptor beta chains from one sample in a study of T cell responses to AZD1222 COVID-19 vaccine. Measured with immunoSEQ multiplex PCR; TCRdb has only the in-frame clones, and not every one. This sample has around 130,000 clones; 75% to 90% occur once, and the top ten carry about 8.5%. The source material was peripheral blood, sampled on day 0 of AZD1222 vaccination. Receptor source: an adult in good health. Each CDR3 is given with its conserved first and last residue. D genes are given only for firm matches. A row's size may be missing; if present it is once, few, many or a size class.

D gene: TRBD1
J gene: TRBJ2-1
clone size: .
V gene: TRBV24-1
CDR3 protein: CATSLDRGPYNEQFF
CDR3 DNA: TGTGCCACCTCACTTGACAGGGGGCCCTACAATGAGCAGTTCTTC

D gene: .
J gene: TRBJ1-5
clone size: once
V gene: TRBV19
CDR3 protein: CASSTQGPQHF
CDR3 DNA: TGTGCCAGTAGCACACAGGGACCCCAGCATTTT

D gene: .
J gene: TRBJ1-3
clone size: .
V gene: TRBV19
CDR3 protein: CASTASSGNTIYF
CDR3 DNA: TGTGCCAGTACGGCAAGCTCTGGAAACACCATATATTTT

D gene: .
J gene: TRBJ1-2
clone size: .
V gene: TRBV7-3
CDR3 protein: CASSLNIGGGYTF
CDR3 DNA: TGTGCCAGCAGCTTAAACATAGGGGGAGGCTACACCTTC

D gene: .
J gene: TRBJ1-5
clone size: .
V gene: TRBV21-1
CDR3 protein: CASSIGRSNQPQHF
CDR3 DNA: TGTGCCAGCAGCATAGGACGGTCCAATCAGCCCCAGCATTTT

D gene: .
J gene: TRBJ2-1
clone size: .
V gene: TRBV28
CDR3 protein: CASSLTGNEQFF
CDR3 DNA: TGTGCCAGCAGTTTAACAGGGAATGAGCAGTTCTTC

D gene: .
J gene: TRBJ1-5
clone size: .
V gene: TRBV6-5
CDR3 protein: CASSVDWSPQHF
CDR3 DNA: TGTGCCAGCAGCGTAGATTGGAGTCCCCAGCATTTT

D gene: .
J gene: TRBJ2-7
clone size: .
V gene: TRBV11-3
CDR3 protein: CASSPPWGEASYEQYF
CDR3 DNA: TGTGCCAGCAGCCCACCCTGGGGCGAGGCCTCCTACGAGCAGTACTTC

D gene: TRBD1
J gene: TRBJ1-1
clone size: .
V gene: TRBV18
CDR3 protein: CASSPWGQGAVDTEAFF
CDR3 DNA: TGTGCCAGCTCACCATGGGGACAGGGGGCGGTAGACACTGAAGCTTTCTTT

D gene: .
J gene: TRBJ2-5
clone size: .
V gene: TRBV4-1
CDR3 protein: CASSQAYSETQYF
CDR3 DNA: TGCGCCAGCAGCCAGGCCTACTCAGAGACCCAGTACTTC

D gene: .
J gene: TRBJ1-1
clone size: .
V gene: TRBV3-1/TRBV3-2
CDR3 protein: CASRTRDQGRTEAFF
CDR3 DNA: TGTGCCAGCAGAACAAGGGATCAGGGGAGGACTGAAGCCTTCTTT

D gene: TRBD1
J gene: TRBJ1-6
clone size: .
V gene: TRBV6-6
CDR3 protein: CASSYPGGLGPLHF
CDR3 DNA: TGTGCCAGCAGTTACCCAGGGGGCCTTGGACCCCTCCACTTT

D gene: .
J gene: TRBJ2-7
clone size: .
V gene: TRBV4-2
CDR3 protein: CASSTGGGQGVEEQYF
CDR3 DNA: TGTGCCAGCAGTACTGGGGGGGGCCAGGGGGTTGAAGAGCAGTACTTC

D gene: TRBD1
J gene: TRBJ1-5
clone size: .
V gene: TRBV12-5
CDR3 protein: CASGLVLGGQGISNQPQHF
CDR3 DNA: TGTGCTAGTGGTTTGGTACTTGGGGGACAGGGGATTAGCAATCAGCCCCAGCATTTT

D gene: TRBD1
J gene: TRBJ2-7
clone size: .
V gene: TRBV2
CDR3 protein: CASKWSPGTVEQYF
CDR3 DNA: TGTGCCAGCAAGTGGAGTCCCGGGACAGTTGAGCAGTACTTC

D gene: .
J gene: TRBJ1-1
clone size: once
V gene: TRBV7-9
CDR3 protein: CASSLAGTEAFF
CDR3 DNA: TGTGCCAGCAGCTTAGCAGGCACCGAAGCTTTCTTT

D gene: .
J gene: TRBJ2-7
clone size: .
V gene: TRBV5-1
CDR3 protein: CASSLEGGADEQYF
CDR3 DNA: TGCGCCAGCAGCTTGGAGGGGGGAGCAGATGAGCAGTACTTC

D gene: .
J gene: TRBJ2-1
clone size: once
V gene: TRBV4-1
CDR3 protein: CASSSRTNYNEQFF
CDR3 DNA: TGCGCCAGCAGCTCTCGGACCAATTACAATGAGCAGTTCTTC

D gene: .
J gene: TRBJ2-1
clone size: .
V gene: TRBV11-3
CDR3 protein: CASSVAVNEQFF
CDR3 DNA: TGTGCCAGCAGCGTAGCAGTAAATGAGCAGTTCTTC

D gene: .
J gene: TRBJ1-1
clone size: .
V gene: TRBV7-9
CDR3 protein: CASSLYMNTEAFF
CDR3 DNA: TGTGCCAGCAGCTTATATATGAACACTGAAGCTTTCTTT

D gene: .
J gene: TRBJ2-7
clone size: .
V gene: TRBV5-1
CDR3 protein: CASSRDGLSSYEQYF
CDR3 DNA: TGCGCCAGCAGCAGAGACGGATTAAGCTCCTACGAGCAGTACTTC

D gene: TRBD1
J gene: TRBJ2-7
clone size: once
V gene: TRBV5-8
CDR3 protein: CASSRRWDRGGNEQYF
CDR3 DNA: TGTGCCAGCAGCCGACGTTGGGACAGGGGAGGTAACGAGCAGTACTTC

D gene: .
J gene: TRBJ2-1
clone size: .
V gene: TRBV7-9
CDR3 protein: CASRDQWGNEQFF
CDR3 DNA: TGTGCCAGCAGGGATCAGTGGGGCAATGAGCAGTTCTTC

D gene: TRBD2
J gene: TRBJ2-1
clone size: .
V gene: TRBV11-2
CDR3 protein: CASSPGLAGGPLKGEQFF
CDR3 DNA: TGTGCCAGCAGCCCGGGACTAGCGGGAGGCCCTTTGAAAGGTGAGCAGTTCTTC

D gene: .
J gene: TRBJ2-1
clone size: .
V gene: TRBV19
CDR3 protein: CASSMGSGASGEQFF
CDR3 DNA: TGTGCCAGTAGTATGGGGTCAGGGGCTAGCGGTGAGCAGTTCTTC

D gene: TRBD2
J gene: TRBJ2-1
clone size: .
V gene: TRBV5-6
CDR3 protein: CASSSLAGGGNEQFF
CDR3 DNA: TGTGCCAGCAGCTCGCTAGCGGGAGGAGGCAATGAGCAGTTCTTC

D gene: .
J gene: TRBJ1-1
clone size: .
V gene: TRBV2
CDR3 protein: CASAPDRDTEAFF
CDR3 DNA: TGTGCCAGCGCGCCGGACAGAGACACTGAAGCTTTCTTT

D gene: .
J gene: TRBJ1-5
clone size: .
V gene: TRBV10-3
CDR3 protein: CAISESSVRALNQPQHF
CDR3 DNA: TGTGCCATCAGTGAGTCTTCAGTCAGGGCCCTCAATCAGCCCCAGCATTTT

D gene: .
J gene: TRBJ2-5
clone size: .
V gene: TRBV11-3
CDR3 protein: CASSPRMSRGSETQYF
CDR3 DNA: TGTGCCAGCAGCCCCCGGATGAGCCGGGGGTCAGAGACCCAGTACTTC

D gene: TRBD1
J gene: TRBJ1-6
clone size: .
V gene: TRBV6-5
CDR3 protein: CASIGQGPYNSPLHF
CDR3 DNA: TGTGCCAGCATCGGACAGGGCCCCTATAATTCACCCCTCCACTTT

D gene: .
J gene: TRBJ1-3
clone size: .
V gene: TRBV24-1
CDR3 protein: CATSASAGSGNTIYF
CDR3 DNA: TGTGCCACCAGTGCGAGTGCAGGCTCTGGAAACACCATATATTTT

D gene: .
J gene: TRBJ1-1
clone size: .
V gene: TRBV12-3/TRBV12-4
CDR3 protein: CASSSQGTQAFF
CDR3 DNA: TGTGCCAGCAGTTCTCAGGGAACCCAAGCTTTCTTT

D gene: .
J gene: TRBJ2-3
clone size: .
V gene: TRBV14
CDR3 protein: CASSQVRQTQYF
CDR3 DNA: TGTGCCAGCAGCCAAGTCAGGCAGACGCAGTATTTT

D gene: .
J gene: TRBJ1-5
clone size: .
V gene: TRBV7-2
CDR3 protein: CASSLWTDGQPQHF
CDR3 DNA: TGTGCCAGCAGCTTATGGACAGACGGACAGCCCCAGCATTTT

D gene: TRBD2
J gene: TRBJ2-7
clone size: .
V gene: TRBV4-1
CDR3 protein: CASSSPLRGGIYEQYF
CDR3 DNA: TGCGCCAGCAGCTCTCCACTCCGCGGGGGAATCTACGAGCAGTACTTC

D gene: .
J gene: TRBJ2-2
clone size: .
V gene: TRBV4-2
CDR3 protein: CASSPNTRTNTGELFF
CDR3 DNA: TGTGCCAGCAGCCCGAACACGCGGACAAACACCGGGGAGCTGTTTTTT

D gene: .
J gene: TRBJ1-6
clone size: few
V gene: TRBV2
CDR3 protein: CASSEQGRANSPLHF
CDR3 DNA: TGTGCCAGCAGTGAGCAGGGGAGGGCAAATTCACCCCTCCACTTT